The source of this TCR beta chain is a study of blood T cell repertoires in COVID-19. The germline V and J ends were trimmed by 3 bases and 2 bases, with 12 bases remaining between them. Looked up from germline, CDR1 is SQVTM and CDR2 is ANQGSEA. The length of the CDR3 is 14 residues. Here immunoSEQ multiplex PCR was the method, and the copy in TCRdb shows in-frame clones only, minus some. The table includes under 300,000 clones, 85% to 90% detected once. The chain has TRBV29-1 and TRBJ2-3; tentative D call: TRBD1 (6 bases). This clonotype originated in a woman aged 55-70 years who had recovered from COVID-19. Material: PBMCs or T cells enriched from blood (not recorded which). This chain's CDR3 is CSVDNRATTDTQYF. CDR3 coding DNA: TGCAGCGTTGATAACAGGGCCACCACAGATACGCAGTATTTT.